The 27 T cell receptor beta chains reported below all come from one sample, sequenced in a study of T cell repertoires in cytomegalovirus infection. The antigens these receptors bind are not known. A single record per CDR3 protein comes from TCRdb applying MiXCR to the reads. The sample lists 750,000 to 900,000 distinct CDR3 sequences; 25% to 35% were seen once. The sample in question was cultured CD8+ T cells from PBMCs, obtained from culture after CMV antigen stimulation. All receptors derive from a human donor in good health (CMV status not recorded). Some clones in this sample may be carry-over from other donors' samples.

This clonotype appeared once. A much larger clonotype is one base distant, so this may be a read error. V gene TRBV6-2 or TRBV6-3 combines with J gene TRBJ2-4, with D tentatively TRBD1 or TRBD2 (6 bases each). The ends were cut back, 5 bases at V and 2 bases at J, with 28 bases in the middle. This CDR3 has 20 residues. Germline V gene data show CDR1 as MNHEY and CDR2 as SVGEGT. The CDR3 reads CASSERWGDTLLLPKNIQYF. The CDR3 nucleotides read TGTGCCAGCAGTGAAAGGTGGGGGGACACCTTACTTTTACCCAAAAACATTCAGTACTTC.

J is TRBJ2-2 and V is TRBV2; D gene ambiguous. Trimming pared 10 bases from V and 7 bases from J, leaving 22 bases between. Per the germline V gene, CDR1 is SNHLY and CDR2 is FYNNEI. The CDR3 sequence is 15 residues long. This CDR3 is CANNGYRRDDGELFF. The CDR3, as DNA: TGTGCCAACAATGGCTATAGGAGAGATGACGGGGAGCTGTTTTTT.

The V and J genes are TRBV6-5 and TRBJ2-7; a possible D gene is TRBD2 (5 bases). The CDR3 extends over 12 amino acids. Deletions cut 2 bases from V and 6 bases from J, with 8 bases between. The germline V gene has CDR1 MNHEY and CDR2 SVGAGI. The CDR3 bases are TGTGCCAGCAGTTACCGCGGGTCCGAGCAGTACTTC. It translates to CASSYRGSEQYF.

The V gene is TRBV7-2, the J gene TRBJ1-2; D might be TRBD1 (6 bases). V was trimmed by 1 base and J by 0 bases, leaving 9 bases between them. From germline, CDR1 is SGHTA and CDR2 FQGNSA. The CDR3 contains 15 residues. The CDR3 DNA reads TGTGCCAGCAGCTTAGGCCCAGGGGCTAACTATGGCTACACCTTC. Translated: CASSLGPGANYGYTF.

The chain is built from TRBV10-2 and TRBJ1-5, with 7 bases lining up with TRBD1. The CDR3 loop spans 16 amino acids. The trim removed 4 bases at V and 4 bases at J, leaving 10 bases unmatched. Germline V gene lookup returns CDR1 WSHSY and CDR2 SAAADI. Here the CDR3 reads CASSGEWRGPNQPQHF. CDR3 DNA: TGCGCCAGCAGTGGGGAATGGAGGGGGCCGAATCAGCCCCAGCATTTT.

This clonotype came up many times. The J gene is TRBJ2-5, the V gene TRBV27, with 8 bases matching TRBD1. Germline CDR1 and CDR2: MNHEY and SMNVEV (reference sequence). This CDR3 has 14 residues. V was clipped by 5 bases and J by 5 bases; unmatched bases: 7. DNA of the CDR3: TGTGCCAGCAGTCCCAGGGGGCGCGGTGAGACCCAGTACTTC. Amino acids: CASSPRGRGETQYF.

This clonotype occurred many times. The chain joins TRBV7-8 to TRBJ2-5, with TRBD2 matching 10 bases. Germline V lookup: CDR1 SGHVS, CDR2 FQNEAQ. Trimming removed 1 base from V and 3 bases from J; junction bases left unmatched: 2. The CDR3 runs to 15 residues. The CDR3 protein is CASSLELAGEETQYF. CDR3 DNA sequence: TGTGCCAGCAGCTTAGAGCTAGCGGGGGAAGAGACCCAGTACTTC.

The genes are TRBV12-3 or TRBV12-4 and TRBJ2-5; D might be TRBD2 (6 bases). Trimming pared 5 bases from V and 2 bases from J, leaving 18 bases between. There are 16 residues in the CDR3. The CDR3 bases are TGTGCCAGCAGTATATCCGGGGGACGGTCACAAGAGACCCAGTACTTC. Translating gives CASSISGGRSQETQYF.

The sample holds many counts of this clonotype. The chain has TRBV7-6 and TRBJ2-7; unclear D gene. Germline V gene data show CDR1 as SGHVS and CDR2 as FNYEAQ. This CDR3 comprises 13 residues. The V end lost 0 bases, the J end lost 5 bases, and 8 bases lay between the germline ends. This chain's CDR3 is CASSLALDDEQYF. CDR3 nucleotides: TGTGCCAGCAGCTTAGCTCTAGACGACGAGCAGTACTTC.

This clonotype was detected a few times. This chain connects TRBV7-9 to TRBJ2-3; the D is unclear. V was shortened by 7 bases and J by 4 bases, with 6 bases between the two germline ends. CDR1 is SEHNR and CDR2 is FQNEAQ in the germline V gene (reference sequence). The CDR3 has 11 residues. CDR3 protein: CASKRSDTQYF. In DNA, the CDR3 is TGTGCCAGCAAGAGGTCAGATACGCAGTATTTT.

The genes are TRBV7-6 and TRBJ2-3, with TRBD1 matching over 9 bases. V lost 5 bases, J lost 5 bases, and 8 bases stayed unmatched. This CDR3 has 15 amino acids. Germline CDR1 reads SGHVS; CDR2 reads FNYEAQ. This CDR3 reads CASSPTGGYGDTQYF. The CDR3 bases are TGTGCCAGCAGCCCTACAGGGGGCTATGGAGATACGCAGTATTTT. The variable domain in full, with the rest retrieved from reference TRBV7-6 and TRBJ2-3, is GAGVSQSPRYKVTKRGQDVALRCDPISGHVSLYWYRQALGQGPEFLTYFNYEAQQDKSGLPNDRFSAERPEGSISTLTIQRTEQRDSAMYRCASSPTGGYGDTQYFGPGTRLTVL.

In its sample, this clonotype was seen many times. CDR3 amino acids: CASTLGTGGYGYTF. CDR3 nucleotide sequence: TGTGCCAGCACCCTGGGGACAGGGGGATATGGCTACACCTTC. The chain employs TRBV12-3 or TRBV12-4 and TRBJ1-2; 11 nucleotides match TRBD1. Trimming cost V 7 bases and J 5 bases; bases outside gene matches: 6. The CDR3 is 14 amino acids.

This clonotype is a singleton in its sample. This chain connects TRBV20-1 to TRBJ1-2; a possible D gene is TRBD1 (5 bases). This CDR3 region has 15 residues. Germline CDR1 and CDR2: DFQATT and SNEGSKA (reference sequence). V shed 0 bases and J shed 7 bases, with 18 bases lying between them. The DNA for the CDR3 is TGCAGTGCTAGAGACGAAGGGACTCCGGGGGGTGGCTACACCTTC. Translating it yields CSARDEGTPGGGYTF.

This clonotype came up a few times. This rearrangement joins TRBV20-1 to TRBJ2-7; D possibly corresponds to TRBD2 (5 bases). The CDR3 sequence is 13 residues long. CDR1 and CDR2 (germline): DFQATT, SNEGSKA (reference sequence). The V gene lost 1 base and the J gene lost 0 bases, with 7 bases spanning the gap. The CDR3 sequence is CSARGLLSYEQYV. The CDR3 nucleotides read TGCAGTGCTAGAGGACTACTCTCCTACGAGCAGTACGTC.

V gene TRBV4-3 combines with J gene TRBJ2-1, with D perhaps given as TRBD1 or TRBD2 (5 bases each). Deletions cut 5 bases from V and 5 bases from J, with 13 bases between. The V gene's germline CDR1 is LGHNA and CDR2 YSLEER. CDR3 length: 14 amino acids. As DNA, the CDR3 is TGCGCCAGCAGCTCAGCCGGGACCCACAATGAGCAGTTCTTC. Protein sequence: CASSSAGTHNEQFF.

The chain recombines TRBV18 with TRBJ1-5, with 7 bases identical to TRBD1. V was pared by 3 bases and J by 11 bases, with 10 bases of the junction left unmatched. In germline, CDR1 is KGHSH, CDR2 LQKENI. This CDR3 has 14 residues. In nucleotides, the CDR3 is TGTGCCAGCTCACCCCCCGAAGCCACAGGGGCCCAGCATTTT. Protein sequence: CASSPPEATGAQHF.

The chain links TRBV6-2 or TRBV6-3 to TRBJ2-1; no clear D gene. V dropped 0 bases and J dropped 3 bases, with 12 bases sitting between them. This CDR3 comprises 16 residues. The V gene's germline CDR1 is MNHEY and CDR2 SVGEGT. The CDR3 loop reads CASSYSTRLDYNEQFF. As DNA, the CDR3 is TGTGCCAGCAGTTACTCGACCAGGCTGGACTACAATGAGCAGTTCTTC.

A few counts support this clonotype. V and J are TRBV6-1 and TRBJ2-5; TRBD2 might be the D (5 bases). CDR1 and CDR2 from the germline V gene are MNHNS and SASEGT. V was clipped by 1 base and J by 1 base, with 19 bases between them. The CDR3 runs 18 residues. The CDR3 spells CASSEDRNLMDFQETQYF. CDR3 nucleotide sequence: TGTGCCAGCAGTGAAGATCGCAATTTGATGGACTTCCAAGAGACCCAGTACTTC.

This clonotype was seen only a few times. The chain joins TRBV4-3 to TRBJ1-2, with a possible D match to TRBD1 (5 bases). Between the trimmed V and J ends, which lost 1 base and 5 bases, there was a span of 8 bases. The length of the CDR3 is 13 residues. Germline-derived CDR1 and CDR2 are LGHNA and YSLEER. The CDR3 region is CASSQGGVYGYTF. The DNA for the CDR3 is TGCGCCAGCAGCCAAGGGGGCGTTTATGGCTACACCTTC.

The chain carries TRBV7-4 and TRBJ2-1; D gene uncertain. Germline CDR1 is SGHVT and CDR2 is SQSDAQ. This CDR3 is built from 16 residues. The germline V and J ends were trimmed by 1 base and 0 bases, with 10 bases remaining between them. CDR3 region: CASSLGPSPSYNEQFF. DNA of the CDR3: TGTGCCAGCAGCTTAGGCCCATCCCCCTCCTACAATGAGCAGTTCTTC.

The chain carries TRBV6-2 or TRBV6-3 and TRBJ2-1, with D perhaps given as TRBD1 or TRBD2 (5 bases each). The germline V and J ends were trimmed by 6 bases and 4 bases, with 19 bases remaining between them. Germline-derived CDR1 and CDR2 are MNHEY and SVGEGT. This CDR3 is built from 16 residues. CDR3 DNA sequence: TGTGCCAGCAGCCCTCTACGGGACGAGACTTACAATGAGCAGTTCTTC. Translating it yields CASSPLRDETYNEQFF.

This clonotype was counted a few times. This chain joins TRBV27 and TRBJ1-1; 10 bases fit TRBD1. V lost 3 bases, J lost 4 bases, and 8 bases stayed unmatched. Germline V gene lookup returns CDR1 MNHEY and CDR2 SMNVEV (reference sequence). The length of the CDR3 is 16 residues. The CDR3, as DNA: TGTGCCAGCAGTTTTAGACAGGGGGCTGGAAGCACTGAAGCTTTCTTT. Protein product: CASSFRQGAGSTEAFF.

The CDR3: CASRDGGHSGNEQFF. The CDR3, as DNA: TGTGCCAGCAGGGACGGGGGCCACTCAGGGAATGAGCAGTTCTTC. This sequence joins TRBV4-2 and TRBJ2-1; D assignment may be TRBD1 or TRBD2 (6 bases each). CDR3 length equals 15 residues. Germline values: CDR1 LGHNA, CDR2 YNFKEQ. With 6 bases removed from V and 7 bases from J, the gap between germline ends came to 19 bases.

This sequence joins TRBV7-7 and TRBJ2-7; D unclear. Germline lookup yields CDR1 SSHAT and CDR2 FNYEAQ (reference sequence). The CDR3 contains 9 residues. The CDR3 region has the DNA TGTGCTAGCTCTAACGAGCAGTACGTC. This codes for CASSNEQYV.

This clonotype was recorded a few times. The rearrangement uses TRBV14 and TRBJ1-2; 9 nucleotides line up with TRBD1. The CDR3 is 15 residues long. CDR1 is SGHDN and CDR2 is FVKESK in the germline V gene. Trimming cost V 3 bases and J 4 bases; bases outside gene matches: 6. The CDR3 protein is CASSHTDRGTYGYTF. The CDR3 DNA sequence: TGTGCCAGCAGCCACACGGACAGGGGCACCTATGGCTACACCTTC. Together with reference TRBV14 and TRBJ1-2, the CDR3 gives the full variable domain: EAGVTQFPSHSVIEKGQTVTLRCDPISGHDNLYWYRRVMGKEIKFLLHFVKESKQDESGMPNNRFLAERTGGTYSTLKVQPAELEDSGVYFCASSHTDRGTYGYTFGSGTRLTVV.

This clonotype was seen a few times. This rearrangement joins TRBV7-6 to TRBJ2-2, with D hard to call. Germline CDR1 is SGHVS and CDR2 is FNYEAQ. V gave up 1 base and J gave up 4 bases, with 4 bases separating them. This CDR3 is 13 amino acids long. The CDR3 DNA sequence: TGTGCCAGCAGCTTAGATGCCACCGGGGAGCTGTTTTTT. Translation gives CASSLDATGELFF.

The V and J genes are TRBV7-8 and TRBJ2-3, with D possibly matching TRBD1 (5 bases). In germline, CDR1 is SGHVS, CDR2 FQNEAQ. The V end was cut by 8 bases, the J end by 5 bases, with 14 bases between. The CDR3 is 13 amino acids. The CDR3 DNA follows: TGTGCCAGCGGGGCACGTGCAGAAGATACGCAGTATTTT. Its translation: CASGARAEDTQYF. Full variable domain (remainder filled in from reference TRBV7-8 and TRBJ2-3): GAGVSQSPRYKVAKRGQDVALRCDPISGHVSLFWYQQALGQGPEFLTYFQNEAQLDKSGLPSDRFFAERPEGSVSTLKIQRTQQEDSAVYLCASGARAEDTQYFGPGTRLTVL.